Listed here are 4 T cell receptor beta chains from one sample, sequenced in a study of cytomegalovirus exposure and HLA in healthy donors. Here immunoSEQ multiplex PCR was the method, and the copy in TCRdb shows in-frame clones only, minus some. The profile covers about 160,000 clones, with around 90% appearing a single time and roughly 3% taken by the ten largest. The specimen was PBMCs. Receptor source: a man aged 18-30 years in good health and CMV-seronegative.

The CDR3 DNA is TGTGCCAGCAGCTTTGGGGCTGAGGGCAGGGGCTATGGCTACACCTTC. This sequence encodes CASSFGAEGRGYGYTF. The chain combines TRBV7-9 with TRBJ1-2; weak D call: TRBD1 (6 bases). With 3 bases removed from V and 4 bases from J, the gap between germline ends came to 18 bases. The germline gives CDR1 SEHNR, CDR2 FQNEAQ (reference sequence). The CDR3 is 16 amino acids.

The gene calls are TRBV27 and TRBJ2-1; perhaps TRBD2 as D (5 bases). The germline V and J ends were trimmed by 5 bases and 7 bases, with 9 bases remaining between them. CDR1 MNHEY and CDR2 SMNVEV come from the germline V gene (reference sequence). The CDR3 is 12 residues long. DNA for the CDR3: TGTGCCAGCAGTAGTTTAGCGAATGAGCAGTTCTTC. This codes for CASSSLANEQFF.

J is TRBJ1-5 and V is TRBV4-1, with D tentatively TRBD1 (5 bases). V lost 4 bases and J lost 0, with 13 bases in between. Germline V lookup: CDR1 MGHRA, CDR2 YSYEKL. This CDR3 region has 16 residues. The CDR3 DNA sequence: TGCGCCAGCAGCCTCAGGGCAGGCTATAGCAATCAGCCCCAGCATTTT. Its translation: CASSLRAGYSNQPQHF.

This CDR3 is CASSSTGGPNYGYTF. The CDR3 region has the DNA TGTGCCAGCAGCTCAACAGGGGGTCCCAACTATGGCTACACCTTC. The V call is TRBV7-9, the J call TRBJ1-2; 8 nucleotides agree with TRBD1. V lost 4 bases and J lost 2; bases outside the gene matches: 6. This CDR3 is 15 amino acids long. Per germline, CDR1 SEHNR and CDR2 FQNEAQ (reference sequence).